This T cell receptor (beta chain) was sequenced for a study of blood T cell repertoires in COVID-19. At the level of the study: Samples came from the United States, Italy and Spain, spanning acute and convalescent COVID-19. Sample material is recorded as cDNA or gDNA derived from T cells, B-cell-depleted T cells, or PBMCs.

As handled by the study authors: Nucleated cell number was recorded as an estimate derived from reference gene primer amplification. Profiling relied on immunoSEQ multiplex PCR, and the TCRdb table lists in-frame clones only, not all of them. Clone size and V and J calls were adopted from that table, with D and trimming inferred from the DNA. The profile shows around 230,000 clones, about 83% of them singletons. This CDR3 has 15 residues. Germline CDR1 and CDR2: MDHEN and SYDVKM. The V and J ends lost 5 bases and 11 bases, in that order; junction bases with no gene match: 17. This chain joins TRBV28 and TRBJ1-1, with 7 positions matching TRBD1. Material: peripheral blood. The source of this sequence is a woman in her forties or fifties with acute or convalescent COVID-19. This chain's CDR3 is CASSRQGPGPPGAFF. The CDR3 bases are TGTGCCAGCAGTCGACAGGGCCCAGGCCCACCGGGGGCTTTCTTT. The full variable domain, its missing parts supplied by reference TRBV28 and TRBJ1-1, is DVKVTQSSRYLVKRTGEKVFLECVQDMDHENMFWYRQDPGLGLRLIYFSYDVKMKEKGDIPEGYSVSREKKERFSLILESASTNQTSMYLCASSRQGPGPPGAFFGQGTRLTVV.